These 26 T cell receptor beta chains were all obtained from the same sample, sequenced in a study of cytomegalovirus exposure and HLA in healthy donors (dated by TCRdb to about 2017). Libraries were prepared through the immunoSEQ multiplex PCR assay. For the multiplex PCR, a mixture combining 60 forward primers for TCR Vbeta segments and 13 reverse primers for TCR Jbeta segments was used. TCRdb took over this immuneACCESS table, retaining in-frame rearrangements with V and J assigned. Such tables are incomplete; in checked studies, under half of the missing clones stem from an unresolved V gene, and the remainder is unexplained. A total of around 190,000 clones appear in this sample, around 81% of them only once. Roughly 5% of the sample goes to the ten largest clones. The sequenced material came from PBMCs. The receptor source for this set is a man aged 35 to 55 in good health and CMV-seronegative.

For this clone: This specimen includes other DNA sequences encoding the same CDR3. The genes are TRBV6-5 and TRBJ2-2; 7 bases agree with TRBD1. The CDR3 spans 13 residues. Germline CDR1 and CDR2: MNHEY and SVGAGI. Germline trimming cut 5 bases from V and 5 bases from J; bases unmatched to any gene: 2. For the CDR3, the DNA is TGTGCCAGCAGTAGACAGGGAACCGGGGAGCTGTTTTTT. Translated, it gives CASSRQGTGELFF.

The chain has TRBV2 and TRBJ2-3; 9 positions match TRBD2. The V gene's germline CDR1 is SNHLY and CDR2 FYNNEI. J gave up 6 bases and V 3 bases, and 10 bases lay outside the gene matches. This CDR3 has 16 amino acids. The CDR3 nucleotides are TGTGCCAGCAGTGATCGGGCGGGGGGGCCGGGGGATACGCAGTATTTT. Translated, it gives CASSDRAGGPGDTQYF. The whole variable domain, remainder taken from reference TRBV2 and TRBJ2-3, is EPEVTQTPSHQVTQMGQEVILRCVPISNHLYFYWYRQILGQKVEFLVSFYNNEISEKSEIFDDQFSVERPDGSNFTLKIRSTKLEDSAMYFCASSDRAGGPGDTQYFGPGTRLTVL.

This chain links TRBV9 with TRBJ2-1, with TRBD1 identical over 9 bases. Trimming removed 2 bases from V and 8 bases from J; junction bases left unmatched: 11. The CDR3 is made up of 16 amino acids. Germline CDR1 and CDR2: SGDLS and YYNGEE. This CDR3 reads CASSVRRGQGNDEQFF. CDR3 bases: TGTGCCAGCAGCGTTCGCCGGGGACAGGGTAACGATGAGCAGTTCTTC.

The J gene is TRBJ2-7, the V gene TRBV27, with TRBD2 matching over 8 bases. V was pared by 5 bases and J by 2 bases, with 8 bases of the junction left unmatched. Germline V gene data show CDR1 as MNHEY and CDR2 as SMNVEV (reference sequence). CDR3 length equals 15 residues. CDR3 in DNA: TGTGCCAGCAGTCCCTCCCTAGCGGGTACCTACGAGCAGTACTTC. Translating gives CASSPSLAGTYEQYF.

This clone was recorded only once. The chain links TRBV5-6 to TRBJ1-5; D unclear. The length of the CDR3 is 15 residues. Germline V CDR1 and CDR2: SGHDT, YYEEEE. Trimming took 0 bases from V and 0 from J, leaving 7 bases between them. The CDR3 region has the DNA TGTGCCAGCAGCTTGGTTGGAGATAGCAATCAGCCCCAGCATTTT. Protein: CASSLVGDSNQPQHF.

V gene TRBV7-9 combines with J gene TRBJ1-1; 9 nucleotides match TRBD1. Germline loops: CDR1 SEHNR, CDR2 FQNEAQ (reference sequence). Trimming cost V 5 bases and J 4 bases; bases outside gene matches: 8. The CDR3 spans 15 residues. CDR3 loop: CASSPNRGHSTEAFF. CDR3 DNA: TGTGCCAGCAGCCCAAACAGGGGGCATAGCACTGAAGCTTTCTTT.

CDR3 in amino acids: CSVLSGNTIYF. In DNA, the CDR3 is TGCAGCGTCCTCTCTGGAAACACCATATATTTT. The chain uses TRBV29-1 and TRBJ1-3; D is undetermined. Germline values: CDR1 SQVTM, CDR2 ANQGSEA. V lost 6 bases and J lost 0, with 3 bases in between. CDR3 size: 11 residues.

V and J are TRBV19 and TRBJ2-2; tentative D call: TRBD1 (6 bases). Germline CDR1 and CDR2: LNHDA and SQIVND (reference sequence). Trimming left V 2 bases short and J 8 bases short, with 12 bases between. The CDR3 extends over 14 amino acids. DNA of the CDR3: TGTGCCAGTAGTATAATTGGGACATCAGGGGAGCTGTTTTTT. Residues: CASSIIGTSGELFF.

The genes are TRBV7-3 and TRBJ2-3; D ambiguous. V lost 5 bases, J lost 2 bases, and 8 bases lay in between. Germline V gene data show CDR1 as SGHTA and CDR2 as FQGTGA. This CDR3 is 13 amino acids long. The CDR3 reads CASSPGSTDTQYF. The CDR3 bases are TGTGCCAGCAGCCCAGGATCCACAGATACGCAGTATTTT.

The rearrangement links TRBV7-9 to TRBJ2-1; no firm D call. The CDR3 is 13 amino acids. Germline CDR1 SEHNR, CDR2 FQNEAQ (reference sequence). V was trimmed by 4 bases and J by 8 bases, leaving 12 bases between them. The CDR3 protein is CASSSSVRDEQFF. The CDR3 DNA reads as TGTGCCAGCAGCTCGTCCGTCCGGGATGAGCAGTTCTTC.

This chain links TRBV20-1 with TRBJ1-2; 8 bases fit TRBD1. V shed 8 bases, J shed 9 bases, and the junction held 8 bases outside the gene matches. This CDR3 has 11 amino acids. Per the germline V gene, CDR1 is DFQATT and CDR2 is SNEGSKA (reference sequence). CDR3 loop: CSSTGQGRYTF. CDR3 in DNA: TGCAGTAGTACAGGACAGGGTCGCTACACCTTC.

This chain joins TRBV19 and TRBJ2-2; 7 bases match TRBD1. With 1 base clipped from V and 4 bases from J, the junction kept 6 bases outside the gene matches. This CDR3 comprises 16 residues. Looked up from germline, CDR1 is LNHDA and CDR2 is SQIVND (reference sequence). CDR3: CASSIVRGQGTGELFF. The CDR3 DNA is TGTGCCAGTAGTATAGTTAGGGGGCAAGGCACCGGGGAGCTGTTTTTT.

In this sample, this clone turned up once. V usage is TRBV5-1 and J usage is TRBJ2-2, with 8 nucleotides matching TRBD1. The CDR3 runs 14 residues. The germline gives CDR1 SGHRS, CDR2 YFSETQ. V dropped 3 bases and J dropped 5; count of bases not matched to a gene: 3. The CDR3 region has the DNA TGCGCCAGCAGCTCGGGACAGGCGACCGGGGAGCTGTTTTTT. This codes for CASSSGQATGELFF.

In nucleotides, the CDR3 is TGTGCCAGCAGATTCGACAGGGAAAACCTGAAAGCTTTCTTT. Translating it yields CASRFDRENLKAFF. The genes are TRBV6-5 and TRBJ1-1, with 7 nucleotides matching TRBD1. Germline CDR1 is MNHEY and CDR2 is SVGAGI. J lost 9 bases, V lost 6 bases, and 13 bases had no gene match. This CDR3 region has 14 residues.

The V call is TRBV11-2, the J call TRBJ1-4; 7 nucleotides align to TRBD1. Germline-derived CDR1 and CDR2 are SGHAT and FQNNGV. V lost 8 bases to trimming and J lost 0 bases; unmatched junction nucleotides: 9. The CDR3 is 16 residues long. CDR3 DNA: TGTGCCAGCGGGAGAAACCAGGGGGCAACTAATGAAAAACTGTTTTTT. Amino acids: CASGRNQGATNEKLFF.

This chain links TRBV7-2 with TRBJ2-2; 8 bases match TRBD1. CDR3 length equals 15 residues. V lost 6 bases, J lost 1 base, and 4 bases stayed unmatched. Germline assignment: CDR1 SGHTA and CDR2 FQGNSA. CDR3 bases: TGTGCCAGCAGAGGGACAGGCAAGAACACCGGGGAGCTGTTTTTT. Translating it yields CASRGTGKNTGELFF. Supplemented by reference TRBV7-2 and TRBJ2-2, the full variable domain reads GAGVSQSPSNKVTEKGKDVELRCDPISGHTALYWYRQSLGQGLEFLIYFQGNSAPDKSGLPSDRFSAERTGGSVSTLTIQRTQQEDSAVYLCASRGTGKNTGELFFGEGSRLTVL.

DNA of the CDR3: TGCGCCAGCCTGCCCGGACAGGGCCGAGATACGCAGTATTTT. This translates into CASLPGQGRDTQYF. The chain employs TRBV5-1 and TRBJ2-3, with TRBD1 matching over 8 bases. With 7 bases clipped from V and 5 bases from J, the junction kept 9 bases outside the gene matches. Germline values: CDR1 SGHRS, CDR2 YFSETQ. CDR3 length equals 14 residues.

CDR3: CASSLYRDSVGEQYF. The CDR3 region has the DNA TGTGCCAGCAGTTTATATAGGGACTCCGTGGGTGAGCAGTACTTC. This chain joins TRBV27 and TRBJ2-5, with D perhaps TRBD2 (6 bases). With 1 base removed from V and 11 bases from J, the gap between germline ends came to 20 bases. The CDR3 has 15 amino acids. Germline CDR1 is MNHEY and CDR2 is SMNVEV (reference sequence).

The V and J genes are TRBV7-8 and TRBJ2-1; D may be TRBD2 (6 bases). Trimming shortened V by 5 bases and J by 0 bases, and 11 bases separated the two germline ends. Germline V lookup: CDR1 SGHVS, CDR2 FQNEAQ. The CDR3 is 15 amino acids. In nucleotides, the CDR3 is TGTGCCAGCAGCCCTTTAGCGGTCTCCTACAATGAGCAGTTCTTC. Translated, it gives CASSPLAVSYNEQFF.

The genes are TRBV28 and TRBJ1-6, with a tentative D call TRBD1 (6 bases). This CDR3 has 14 amino acids. The V end was cut by 3 bases, the J end by 9 bases, with 12 bases between. Germline CDR1 reads MDHEN; CDR2 reads SYDVKM. The CDR3: CASSLIQGSSPLHF. The CDR3 bases are TGTGCCAGCAGTTTGATCCAGGGGAGTTCACCCCTCCACTTT.

DNA of the CDR3: TGTGCCTGGTCACAATCCTCCTACAATGAGCAGTTCTTC. Encoded protein: CAWSQSSYNEQFF. The chain combines TRBV5-4 with TRBJ2-1, with D unclear. CDR3 length equals 13 residues. CDR1 and CDR2 (germline): SGHNT, YYREEE (reference sequence). The V gene lost 10 bases and the J gene lost 0 bases, with 11 bases spanning the gap.

The rearrangement uses TRBV12-5 and TRBJ2-3, with D unresolved. With 5 bases removed from V and 4 bases from J, the gap between germline ends came to 22 bases. CDR3 size: 17 residues. Germline-derived CDR1 and CDR2 are LGHNT and FRNRAP. CDR3 loop: CASGPPPTPRSADTQYF. CDR3 in DNA: TGTGCTAGTGGTCCGCCCCCGACTCCTCGTTCGGCAGATACGCAGTATTTT. The whole variable domain, remainder taken from reference TRBV12-5 and TRBJ2-3, is DARVTQTPRHKVTEMGQEVTMRCQPILGHNTVFWYRQTMMQGLELLAYFRNRAPLDDSGMPKDRFSAEMPDATLATLKIQPSEPRDSAVYFCASGPPPTPRSADTQYFGPGTRLTVL.

The chain is built from TRBV10-3 and TRBJ1-2; weak D call: TRBD1 (6 bases). The V end was cut by 6 bases, the J end by 2 bases, with 13 bases between. Looked up from germline, CDR1 is ENHRY and CDR2 is SYGVKD. This CDR3 is 14 amino acids long. The CDR3 protein is CAISRGVPNYGYTF. The CDR3 DNA is TGTGCCATCAGCAGGGGTGTACCCAACTATGGCTACACCTTC.

Written as DNA, the CDR3 is TGTGCCAGCAACAGCTACTCGGACACTGAAGCTTTCTTT. This gives the protein CASNSYSDTEAFF. The chain carries TRBV7-2 and TRBJ1-1; D is unclear. The germline V gene has CDR1 SGHTA and CDR2 FQGNSA. V was trimmed by 7 bases and J by 3 bases, leaving 12 bases between them. This CDR3 is built from 13 residues.

This chain joins TRBV9 and TRBJ1-1; D not resolved. This CDR3 has 14 amino acids. Germline CDR1 and CDR2: SGDLS and YYNGEE. The germline V and J ends were trimmed by 0 bases and 4 bases, with 10 bases remaining between them. CDR3 DNA: TGTGCCAGCAGCGTAGCCGTCTCTCGCACTGAAGCTTTCTTT. This encodes CASSVAVSRTEAFF.

J is TRBJ2-1 and V is TRBV7-8; 8 bases map to TRBD2. Germline V gene sequence: CDR1 SGHVS, CDR2 FQNEAQ. The CDR3 is 18 residues long. The V segment lost 1 base and the J segment 5 bases; nucleotides outside the gene matches: 13. The CDR3 sequence is CASSLVGTHGRVHNEQFF. As DNA, the CDR3 is TGTGCCAGCAGCTTAGTCGGTACCCACGGGAGGGTTCACAATGAGCAGTTCTTC.